The present T cell receptor beta chain was sequenced within a study of T cell responses to AZD1222 COVID-19 vaccine. Study findings and constraints: As reported, nearly half of all spike-specific TCRs target variant regions that are unmutated. The study found vaccine-associated CD4 TCRs spanning spike, dominant at 160-218 and 743-854.

Trimming stripped 5 bases from V and 6 bases from J, with 9 bases between. Germline CDR1 SGHKS, CDR2 YYEKEE (reference sequence). The CDR3 is 12 amino acids. Assay: immunoSEQ multiplex PCR; the TCRdb copy retains only in-frame clones and omits some. The table has fewer than 50,000 clones, roughly 80% seen once. As regards this clone: Its target is not known.

The chain links TRBV5-5 to TRBJ2-1; D is possibly TRBD2 (5 bases). The sequences come from peripheral blood, collected on day 0 of AZD1222 vaccination. This clonotype originated in an adult in good health. The CDR3 protein is CASSLARNEQFF. CDR3 bases: TGTGCCAGCAGTCTAGCCCGCAATGAGCAGTTCTTC.